This is a list of T cell receptor beta chains from one sample in a study of post-analysis software for immune sequencing data. TCRdb itself ran the PCR reads through MiXCR, one entry per CDR3 protein. The table lists 500,000 to 600,000 distinct CDR3 sequences, roughly 47% of them singletons. The sequenced sample was blood. These receptors all stem from a girl aged 5 to 17 with multiple sclerosis. CDR3s include the opening cysteine and the closing phenylalanine or tryptophan. Each record gives: clone size, J gene, D gene, V gene, CDR3 protein, CDR3 DNA. A D gene is named only where the DNA matches it firmly. Not all rows give a size; the values are once, few, many and, for expanded clones, a class.

clone_size: few; j_call: TRBJ2-1; d_call: .; v_call: TRBV12-3/TRBV12-4; cdr3_aa: CASTLTSSYNEQFF; cdr3_nt: TGTGCCAGCACCCTTACAAGCTCCTACAATGAGCAGTTCTTC
clone_size: few; j_call: TRBJ2-1; d_call: TRBD2; v_call: TRBV7-3; cdr3_aa: CASSLAGGDYNEQFF; cdr3_nt: TGTGCCAGCAGCTTGGCGGGGGGGGATTACAATGAGCAGTTCTTC
clone_size: .; j_call: TRBJ2-5; d_call: .; v_call: TRBV20-1; cdr3_aa: CSATLEEETQYF; cdr3_nt: TGCAGTGCTACCCTCGAAGAAGAGACCCAGTACTTC
clone_size: few; j_call: TRBJ2-7; d_call: TRBD1; v_call: TRBV7-9; cdr3_aa: CASTAGTGTDEQYF; cdr3_nt: TGTGCCAGCACCGCCGGGACAGGGACCGACGAGCAGTACTTC
clone_size: .; j_call: TRBJ1-2; d_call: .; v_call: TRBV18; cdr3_aa: CASSPPGSTNYGYTF; cdr3_nt: TGTGCCAGCTCACCACCGGGCAGTACTAACTATGGCTACACCTTC
clone_size: .; j_call: TRBJ1-2; d_call: .; v_call: TRBV5-6; cdr3_aa: CASSNTRGTNYGYTF; cdr3_nt: TGTGCCAGCAGCAACACCCGAGGGACTAACTATGGCTACACCTTC
clone_size: few; j_call: TRBJ2-4; d_call: .; v_call: TRBV5-1; cdr3_aa: CASNQAPGGTKNIQYF; cdr3_nt: TGCGCCAGCAACCAAGCGCCAGGGGGGACCAAAAACATTCAGTACTTC
clone_size: few; j_call: TRBJ2-5; d_call: .; v_call: TRBV11-1; cdr3_aa: CASSLALVGDQETQYF; cdr3_nt: TGTGCCAGCAGCTTAGCCCTTGTGGGGGACCAAGAGACCCAGTACTTC
clone_size: few; j_call: TRBJ1-2; d_call: TRBD1; v_call: TRBV12-3/TRBV12-4; cdr3_aa: CASSKGQGLRGYTF; cdr3_nt: TGTGCCAGCAGCAAAGGACAGGGCTTAAGAGGCTACACCTTC
clone_size: .; j_call: TRBJ2-6; d_call: .; v_call: TRBV13; cdr3_aa: CASSPDTGSGANVLTF; cdr3_nt: TGTGCCAGCAGCCCAGATACAGGTTCGGGGGCCAACGTCCTGACTTTC
clone_size: .; j_call: TRBJ1-1; d_call: .; v_call: TRBV12-3/TRBV12-4; cdr3_aa: CASSFLATTEAFF; cdr3_nt: TGTGCCAGCAGTTTTCTAGCGACCACTGAAGCTTTCTTT
clone_size: .; j_call: TRBJ2-3; d_call: TRBD2; v_call: TRBV6-4; cdr3_aa: CASSDSAGASTDTQYF; cdr3_nt: TGTGCCAGCAGTGACTCAGCGGGGGCTAGCACAGATACGCAGTATTTT
clone_size: few; j_call: TRBJ1-1; d_call: .; v_call: TRBV7-9; cdr3_aa: CASENSGLAAFF; cdr3_nt: TGTGCCAGCGAAAACAGCGGGCTTGCCGCTTTCTTT
clone_size: .; j_call: TRBJ2-7; d_call: .; v_call: TRBV13; cdr3_aa: CASSRWGGRDSYEQYF; cdr3_nt: TGTGCCAGCAGCCGCTGGGGGGGGCGGGACTCCTACGAGCAGTACTTC
clone_size: .; j_call: TRBJ2-7; d_call: .; v_call: TRBV12-3/TRBV12-4; cdr3_aa: CASRRDSSSYGQYF; cdr3_nt: TGTGCCAGCAGGCGAGACAGCAGCTCCTACGGGCAGTACTTC
clone_size: .; j_call: TRBJ2-1; d_call: TRBD2; v_call: TRBV20-1; cdr3_aa: CSARGSSGGNEQFF; cdr3_nt: TGCAGTGCTAGAGGGTCTAGCGGCGGGAATGAGCAGTTCTTC
clone_size: few; j_call: TRBJ2-6; d_call: TRBD1; v_call: TRBV27; cdr3_aa: CASSRRTGMSGANVLTF; cdr3_nt: TGTGCCAGCAGTCGAAGGACAGGAATGTCTGGGGCCAACGTCCTGACTTTC
clone_size: .; j_call: TRBJ2-7; d_call: .; v_call: TRBV7-9; cdr3_aa: CASNPGGDSTYEQYF; cdr3_nt: TGTGCCAGCAACCCCGGCGGGGACAGCACCTACGAGCAGTACTTC
clone_size: .; j_call: TRBJ2-7; d_call: .; v_call: TRBV6-1; cdr3_aa: CASQGGLYEQYF; cdr3_nt: TGTGCCAGCCAGGGGGGGTTGTACGAGCAGTACTTC
clone_size: .; j_call: TRBJ1-1; d_call: TRBD1; v_call: TRBV10-3; cdr3_aa: CAITGGGGTEAFF; cdr3_nt: TGTGCCATCACAGGGGGAGGGGGCACTGAAGCTTTCTTT
clone_size: few; j_call: TRBJ2-1; d_call: TRBD2; v_call: TRBV6-5; cdr3_aa: CASSSLTSYLNEQFF; cdr3_nt: TGTGCCAGCAGTTCGCTGACTAGCTATCTCAATGAGCAGTTCTTC
clone_size: .; j_call: TRBJ2-4; d_call: TRBD1; v_call: TRBV12-3/TRBV12-4; cdr3_aa: CASSLGQATKNIQYF; cdr3_nt: TGTGCCAGCAGTCTTGGACAGGCTACCAAAAACATTCAGTACTTC
clone_size: .; j_call: TRBJ2-7; d_call: .; v_call: TRBV14; cdr3_aa: CASSQDLRGYEQYF; cdr3_nt: TGTGCCAGCAGCCAAGATCTCCGGGGCTACGAGCAGTACTTC
clone_size: .; j_call: TRBJ2-1; d_call: TRBD2; v_call: TRBV12-3/TRBV12-4; cdr3_aa: CASSAGTSGSSSSDEQFF; cdr3_nt: TGTGCCAGCAGTGCCGGGACTAGCGGGAGTTCATCATCCGATGAGCAGTTCTTC
clone_size: few; j_call: TRBJ2-5; d_call: .; v_call: TRBV10-3; cdr3_aa: CAISEGGQEETQYF; cdr3_nt: TGTGCCATCAGTGAGGGTGGGCAGGAAGAGACCCAGTACTTC
clone_size: .; j_call: TRBJ2-1; d_call: TRBD2; v_call: TRBV5-1; cdr3_aa: CASSLAGTSLIDEQFF; cdr3_nt: TGCGCCAGCAGCTTGGCGGGGACTAGCTTAATCGATGAGCAGTTCTTC
clone_size: .; j_call: TRBJ2-3; d_call: .; v_call: TRBV15; cdr3_aa: CATSPRDTRDTQYF; cdr3_nt: TGTGCCACCAGCCCTCGAGACACTAGAGATACGCAGTATTTT
clone_size: few; j_call: TRBJ1-5; d_call: .; v_call: TRBV7-9; cdr3_aa: CASSPGRGRNQPQHF; cdr3_nt: TGTGCCAGCAGCCCTGGGCGGGGGCGGAATCAGCCCCAGCATTTT
clone_size: few; j_call: TRBJ2-3; d_call: .; v_call: TRBV6-1; cdr3_aa: CASSVADTDTQYF; cdr3_nt: TGTGCCAGCAGTGTCGCCGACACAGATACGCAGTATTTT
clone_size: .; j_call: TRBJ1-2; d_call: TRBD1; v_call: TRBV7-3; cdr3_aa: CASSSGGPYSGYTF; cdr3_nt: TGTGCCAGCAGCTCAGGGGGGCCCTATAGTGGCTACACCTTC
clone_size: .; j_call: TRBJ2-1; d_call: .; v_call: TRBV7-8; cdr3_aa: CASSSRRGLGNEQFF; cdr3_nt: TGTGCCAGCAGCTCCAGGCGGGGCCTGGGGAATGAGCAGTTCTTC
clone_size: .; j_call: TRBJ1-2; d_call: .; v_call: TRBV5-1; cdr3_aa: CASSISEYYGYTF; cdr3_nt: TGCGCCAGCAGCATCAGTGAATACTATGGCTACACCTTC
clone_size: .; j_call: TRBJ2-3; d_call: .; v_call: TRBV6-5; cdr3_aa: CASSRVSPPDTQYF; cdr3_nt: TGTGCCAGCAGCCGTGTGTCCCCGCCGGATACGCAGTATTTT
clone_size: few; j_call: TRBJ2-7; d_call: TRBD1; v_call: TRBV7-2; cdr3_aa: CASSLRGQGSSYEQYF; cdr3_nt: TGTGCCAGCAGCTTAAGGGGACAGGGCAGCTCCTACGAGCAGTACTTC
clone_size: .; j_call: TRBJ2-5; d_call: .; v_call: TRBV29-1; cdr3_aa: CSVERRAGSGETQYF; cdr3_nt: TGCAGCGTTGAAAGAAGGGCAGGGAGCGGAGAGACCCAGTACTTC
clone_size: few; j_call: TRBJ2-1; d_call: .; v_call: TRBV12-3/TRBV12-4; cdr3_aa: CASSLIGANEQFF; cdr3_nt: TGTGCCAGCAGTTTGATAGGAGCAAATGAGCAGTTCTTC
clone_size: .; j_call: TRBJ2-5; d_call: .; v_call: TRBV2; cdr3_aa: CASSARALRETQYF; cdr3_nt: TGTGCCAGCAGTGCCAGGGCCCTCCGGGAGACCCAGTACTTC
clone_size: .; j_call: TRBJ2-7; d_call: .; v_call: TRBV16; cdr3_aa: CASSHTAGDYEQYF; cdr3_nt: TGTGCCAGCAGCCATACAGCAGGGGATTACGAGCAGTACTTC
clone_size: .; j_call: TRBJ2-7; d_call: .; v_call: TRBV27; cdr3_aa: CASSLRQSYKQYF; cdr3_nt: TGTGCCAGCAGTTTAAGACAGTCCTACAAGCAGTACTTC
clone_size: .; j_call: TRBJ2-1; d_call: .; v_call: TRBV6-6; cdr3_aa: CASSGAGGLYNEQFF; cdr3_nt: TGTGCCAGCAGTGGGGCAGGGGGGCTATACAATGAGCAGTTCTTC
clone_size: .; j_call: TRBJ2-7; d_call: .; v_call: TRBV29-1; cdr3_aa: CSGKDSSSYNEQYF; cdr3_nt: TGCAGCGGTAAGGACAGCAGCTCCTACAATGAGCAGTACTTC
clone_size: .; j_call: TRBJ2-5; d_call: .; v_call: TRBV29-1; cdr3_aa: CSVDSTGRAQETQYF; cdr3_nt: TGCAGCGTTGACTCGACAGGGAGGGCGCAAGAGACCCAGTACTTC
clone_size: .; j_call: TRBJ2-5; d_call: .; v_call: TRBV20-1; cdr3_aa: CSARGGETQFF; cdr3_nt: TGCAGTGCTAGAGGTGGGGAGACCCAGTTTTTC
clone_size: .; j_call: TRBJ1-1; d_call: .; v_call: TRBV6-1; cdr3_aa: CASSRDSLWAEAFF; cdr3_nt: TGTGCCAGCAGCCGGGACTCCCTTTGGGCTGAAGCTTTCTTT
clone_size: .; j_call: TRBJ1-2; d_call: .; v_call: TRBV20-1; cdr3_aa: CSARDLWSAGGYTF; cdr3_nt: TGCAGTGCTAGAGATCTCTGGTCGGCCGGTGGCTACACCTTC
clone_size: few; j_call: TRBJ2-1; d_call: .; v_call: TRBV6-4; cdr3_aa: CASSGYPELSTVDEQFF; cdr3_nt: TGTGCCAGCAGTGGATACCCGGAGCTCTCCACCGTGGATGAGCAGTTCTTC
clone_size: .; j_call: TRBJ2-5; d_call: TRBD2; v_call: TRBV5-1; cdr3_aa: CASSPTLGLAGEETQYF; cdr3_nt: TGCGCCAGCAGCCCCACTCTCGGACTAGCGGGGGAAGAGACCCAGTACTTC
clone_size: .; j_call: TRBJ2-1; d_call: .; v_call: TRBV10-3; cdr3_aa: CAISEASAYNEQFF; cdr3_nt: TGTGCCATCAGTGAAGCTAGCGCTTACAATGAGCAGTTCTTC